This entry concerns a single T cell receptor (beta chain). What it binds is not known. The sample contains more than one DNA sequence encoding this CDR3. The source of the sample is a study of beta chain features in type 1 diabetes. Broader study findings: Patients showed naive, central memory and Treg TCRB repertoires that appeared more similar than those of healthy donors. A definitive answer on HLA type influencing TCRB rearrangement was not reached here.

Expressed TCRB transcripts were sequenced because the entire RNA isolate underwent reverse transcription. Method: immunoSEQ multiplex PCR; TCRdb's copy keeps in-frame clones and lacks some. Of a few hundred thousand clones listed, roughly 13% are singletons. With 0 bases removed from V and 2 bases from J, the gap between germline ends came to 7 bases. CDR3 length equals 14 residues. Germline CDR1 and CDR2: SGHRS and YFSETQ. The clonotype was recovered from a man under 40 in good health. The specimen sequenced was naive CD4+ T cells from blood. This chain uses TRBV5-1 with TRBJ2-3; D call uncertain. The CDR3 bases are TGCGCCAGCAGCTTGGCTCGTGACACAGATACGCAGTATTTT. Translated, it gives CASSLARDTDTQYF.